This T cell receptor beta chain was documented in a study of tumor-infiltrating lymphocytes in localized non-small cell lung cancer (dated by TCRdb to about 2021). Study-level background: Patients whose samples were collected after neoadjuvant chemotherapy, as well as both smokers and never-smokers and several histologies, were included in the cohort. Resected tumor tissue and uninvolved lung tissue described as non-adjacent to the tumor were contributed by each patient, with both tissues obtained from the same patient. Flow cytometry, multiplex immunofluorescence, RNA-seq, exome sequencing and proteomics were applied to the same patients as TCR sequencing, which was one of several integrated assays. The overall ICON cohort comprised approximately 150 surgical patients with localized non-small cell lung cancer whose tumors were resected. For a few dozen patients, immunoSEQ T-cell fraction was compared between paired tumor and uninvolved lung.

Details on this clone: Its antigen remains undetermined. No quality values exist for individual bases; no much larger clone is one base distant.

The T-cell fraction in tumor and uninvolved lung tissue was provided by TCR sequencing with the immunoSEQ assay. For the original study's pipeline: For survival analysis, patients were divided into high (upper tertile) and low (lower two tertiles) T-cell fraction groups, which were compared by log-rank test. A signed-rank test was used to test paired tumor versus uninvolved lung differences in T-cell fraction. TCRdb's version of the immuneACCESS table is confined to in-frame rearrangements and falls short of the full clone set. An unresolved V gene accounts for under half of the shortfall where checked; the remainder is of unknown origin. That table furnishes V, J and clone size, whereas the DNA furnished D and trimming. For this sample the table gives 2,900 or so clones, of which 55% were detected only once. The top ten hold approximately 22% of the sample. The first patient joined ICON in 2016, and enrollment wrapped up when the last patient was enrolled in 2018. Fresh tumor and matched uninvolved tissue for in-depth immune analyses, including TCR sequencing, were collected from a subcohort of about 77 patients. No cell sorting was done, and TCR sequencing was instead run on DNA isolated from bulk tissue.

CDR1 and CDR2 were assigned from the germline V gene as SGHRS and YFSETQ. The CDR3 goes from the cysteine to the phenylalanine over 14 residues. CDR3 DNA only is kept here, 42 bases in frame from base 1. Trimming at the junction amounts to 1 base on V and 4 bases on J, and the germline ends lie 11 bases apart. Overall study results and their limits: Since assay coverage differed from patient to patient depending on how much tissue was available, TCR sequencing was done for only a subset of the cohort. Different pieces of the same tissue were used for different assays, so technical variation could not be separated from intratumor heterogeneity. The TCR-derived T-cell fraction showed no difference between the flow cytometry-defined immunotypes IM1 (good prognosis) and IM2 (poor prognosis). Higher T cell infiltration in tumors than in uninvolved lung tissue was supported by TCRbeta sequencing, consistent with immunofluorescence CD3 counts.

The TCR was taken from a human donor with non-small cell lung cancer. Here the chain combines TRBV5-1 and TRBJ1-1; no D gene is confidently identified. Sequencing used uninvolved lung tissue not adjacent to the tumor. Read as DNA, the sequence is TGCGCCAGCAGCTTGTCTGTGGGGAGCACTGAAGCTTTCTTT. Its translation reads: CASSLSVGSTEAFF. The variable domain in full, with residues beyond the CDR3 obtained from the reference TRBV5-1 and TRBJ1-1 genes, is KAGVTQTPRYLIKTRGQQVTLSCSPISGHRSVSWYQQTPGQGLQFLFEYFSETQRNKGNFPGRFSGRQFSNSRSEMNVSTLELGDSALYLCASSLSVGSTEAFFGQGTRLTVV.